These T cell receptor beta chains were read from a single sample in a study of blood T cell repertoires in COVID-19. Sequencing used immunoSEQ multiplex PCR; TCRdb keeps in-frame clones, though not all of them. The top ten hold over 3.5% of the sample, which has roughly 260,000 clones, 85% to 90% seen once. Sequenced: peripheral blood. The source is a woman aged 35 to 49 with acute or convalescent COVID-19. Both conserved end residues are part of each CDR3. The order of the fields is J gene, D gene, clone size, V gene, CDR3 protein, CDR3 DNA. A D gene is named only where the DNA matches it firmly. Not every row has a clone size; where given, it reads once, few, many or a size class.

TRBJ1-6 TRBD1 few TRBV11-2 CASSFWDSPSGPLHF TGTGCCAGCAGCTTTTGGGACAGCCCTTCCGGACCCCTCCACTTT
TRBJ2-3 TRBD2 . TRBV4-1 CASEKVGGGTDTQYF TGCGCCAGCGAAAAGGTCGGGGGGGGCACAGATACGCAGTATTTT
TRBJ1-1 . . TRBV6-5 CAGLEGQGYTEAFF TGTGCCGGGCTAGAGGGGCAGGGGTACACTGAAGCTTTCTTT
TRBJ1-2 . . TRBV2 CASSADSDTSGYTF TGTGCCAGCAGCGCGGACTCTGATACCAGTGGCTACACCTTC
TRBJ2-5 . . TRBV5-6 CASSFRVVAYQETQYF TGTGCCAGCAGCTTTCGGGTTGTGGCGTACCAAGAGACCCAGTACTTC
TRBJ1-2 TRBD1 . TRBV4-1 CASSQDQGQGANLRGYTF TGCGCCAGCAGCCAAGATCAGGGGCAGGGGGCTAATTTGAGGGGCTACACCTTC
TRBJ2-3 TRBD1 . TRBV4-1 CASSQARQGIDTQYF TGCGCCAGCAGCCAGGCGAGACAGGGAATAGATACGCAGTATTTT
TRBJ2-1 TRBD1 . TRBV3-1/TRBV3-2 CASSQSLTGMNNEQFF TGTGCCAGCAGCCAGTCTCTGACAGGGATGAACAATGAGCAGTTCTTC
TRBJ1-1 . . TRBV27 CASSSFSTDDTEAFF TGTGCCAGCAGTTCCTTTTCTACCGATGATACTGAAGCTTTCTTT
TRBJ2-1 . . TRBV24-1 CATSDRRLFSYNEQFF TGTGCCACCAGTGACCGGAGGTTGTTCTCCTACAATGAGCAGTTCTTC
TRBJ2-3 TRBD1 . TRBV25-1 CASSGSTGVPDTQYF TGTGCCAGCAGTGGGTCGACAGGGGTTCCAGATACGCAGTATTTT
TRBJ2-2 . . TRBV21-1 CASNEAGQGVTGELFF TGTGCCAGCAACGAAGCGGGACAGGGGGTAACCGGGGAGCTGTTTTTT
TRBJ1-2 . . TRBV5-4 CASSLVSGLDGYTF TGTGCCAGCAGCTTGGTATCGGGACTAGATGGCTACACCTTC
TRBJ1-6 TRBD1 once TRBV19 CASSAQGAYSPLHF TGTGCCAGTAGTGCACAGGGGGCTTATTCACCCCTCCACTTT
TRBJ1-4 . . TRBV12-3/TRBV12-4 CASSLPPNEKLFF TGTGCCAGCAGTTTACCCCCGAATGAAAAACTGTTTTTT
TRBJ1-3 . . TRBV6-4 CASSALPGGPSGNTIYF TGTGCCAGCAGTGCCCTCCCGGGAGGCCCCTCTGGAAACACCATATATTTT
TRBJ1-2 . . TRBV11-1 CASSLGHPNYGYTF TGTGCCAGCAGCTTGGGGCATCCGAACTATGGCTACACCTTC
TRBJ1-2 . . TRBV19 CASSTWTVLGMNGYTF TGTGCCAGTAGTACCTGGACAGTTTTGGGGATGAATGGCTACACCTTC
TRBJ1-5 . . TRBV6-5 CASSYSGGINQPQHF TGTGCCAGCAGTTACAGTGGAGGGATCAATCAGCCCCAGCATTTT
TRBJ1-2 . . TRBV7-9 CASSLQLSQEINYGYTF TGTGCCAGCAGCTTACAACTTTCACAGGAAATAAACTATGGCTACACCTTC
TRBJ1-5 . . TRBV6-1 CASIKRGYSNQPQHF TGTGCCAGCATTAAAAGGGGTTATAGCAATCAGCCCCAGCATTTT
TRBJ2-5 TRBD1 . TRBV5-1 CASSGTVQETQYF TGCGCCAGCAGCGGGACAGTCCAAGAGACCCAGTACTTC
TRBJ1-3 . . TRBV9 CASSASTVISGNTIYF TGTGCCAGCAGCGCCTCGACAGTCATCTCTGGAAACACCATATATTTT
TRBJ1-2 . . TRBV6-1 CASSEGTGQRILNYGYTF TGTGCCAGCAGTGAAGGTACCGGACAGAGAATCCTAAACTATGGCTACACCTTC
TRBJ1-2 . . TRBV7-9 CASSLRGGTPGYTF TGTGCCAGCAGCTTAAGGGGCGGCACACCGGGCTACACCTTC
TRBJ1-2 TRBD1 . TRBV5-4 CASSPQGTGTYGYTF TGTGCCAGCAGCCCTCAAGGGACAGGAACTTATGGCTACACCTTC
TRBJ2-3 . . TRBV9 CASSVNLATDTQYF TGTGCCAGCAGCGTAAACCTAGCCACAGATACGCAGTATTTT
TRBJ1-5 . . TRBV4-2 CASSQDRGNQPQHF TGTGCCAGCAGCCAAGACAGGGGCAATCAGCCCCAGCATTTT
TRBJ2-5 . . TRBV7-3 CASSLSREETQYF TGTGCCAGCAGCTTAAGTCGGGAAGAGACCCAGTACTTC
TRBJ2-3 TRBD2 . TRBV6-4 CASSPSGGPSDTQYF TGTGCCAGCAGCCCTAGCGGGGGGCCCTCAGATACGCAGTATTTT
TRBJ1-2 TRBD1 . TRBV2 CASLGVTGVYGYTF TGTGCCAGCCTGGGAGTTACAGGGGTCTATGGCTACACCTTC
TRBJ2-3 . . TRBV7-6 CASSLQGTDTQYF TGTGCCAGCAGCTTACAGGGAACAGATACGCAGTATTTT
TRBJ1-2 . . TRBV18 CASSPGEANGYTF TGTGCCAGCTCACCAGGGGAGGCAAATGGCTACACCTTC
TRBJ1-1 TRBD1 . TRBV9 CASSTPDRGNTEAFF TGTGCCAGCAGCACCCCCGACAGGGGAAACACTGAAGCTTTCTTT
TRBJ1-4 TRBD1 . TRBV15 CATSMGQGAEKLFF TGTGCCACCAGCATGGGACAGGGTGCTGAAAAACTGTTTTTT
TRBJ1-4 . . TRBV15 CATSRDRGPGEKLFF TGTGCCACCAGCAGAGACAGGGGTCCAGGCGAAAAACTGTTTTTT
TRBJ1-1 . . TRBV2 CASRPTDSGYTEAFF TGTGCCAGCAGACCCACTGACAGTGGCTACACTGAAGCTTTCTTT